These 4 T cell receptor beta chains originate from one sample sequenced in a study of cytomegalovirus exposure and HLA in healthy donors. Use of 60 Vbeta and 13 Jbeta primers characterized the PCR. This table comes from immunoSEQ multiplex PCR, and its TCRdb copy is limited to in-frame clones, with some not included. With roughly 190,000 clones in the sample, the ten largest clones hold 0.7% to 0.8%. Source material: PBMCs. These receptors came from a woman under 30 in good health and CMV-seropositive.

The rearrangement joins TRBV9 to TRBJ2-1; TRBD2 might be the D (5 bases). The germline CDR1 and CDR2 sequences are SGDLS and YYNGEE. The V gene lost 0 bases and the J gene lost 7 bases, with 17 bases spanning the gap. This CDR3 contains 16 residues. The CDR3 nucleotides are TGTGCCAGCAGCGTAGAACAGTCCCTCCGAGGGAATGAGCAGTTCTTC. It is translated as CASSVEQSLRGNEQFF.

The chain links TRBV4-2 to TRBJ1-6; no definite D call. In germline, CDR1 is LGHNA, CDR2 YNFKEQ. V dropped 1 base and J dropped 3 bases, with 10 bases sitting between them. This CDR3 is built from 16 residues. The DNA for the CDR3 is TGTGCCAGCAGCCAAGTTCCCGGGTACTATAATTCACCCCTCCACTTT. Translation gives CASSQVPGYYNSPLHF.

V usage is TRBV5-5 and J usage is TRBJ1-1, with D perhaps TRBD1 (6 bases). Germline V gene lookup returns CDR1 SGHKS and CDR2 YYEKEE (reference sequence). This CDR3 spans 11 amino acids. V was shortened by 3 bases and J by 10 bases, with 10 bases between the two germline ends. The CDR3 here is CASSSGVAAFF. The CDR3 nucleotides read TGTGCCAGCAGCTCAGGGGTTGCAGCTTTCTTT.

This sequence joins TRBV6-5 and TRBJ2-7; TRBD2 matches at 7 bases. CDR1 and CDR2 from the germline V gene are MNHEY and SVGAGI. The CDR3 is 13 amino acids. Trimming cost V 5 bases and J 6 bases; bases outside gene matches: 7. The DNA for the CDR3 is TGTGCCAGCAGTCCGGCGGGAGTAACCGAGCAGTACTTC. Residues: CASSPAGVTEQYF.